A single T cell receptor beta chain is shown here with its context. Its antigen is as yet unknown. This sample stems from a study of multiple sclerosis patients with progressive multifocal leukoencephalopathy. Time point here: before natalizumab initiation. Study-level points and caveats: Most PML patients had lower entropy, suggesting less diverse TRB repertoires. Findings may reflect JC virus infection or just general immunocompromise.

The table came from immunoSEQ multiplex PCR; TCRdb's copy has only in-frame clones and leaves some out. There are tens of thousands of clones in the sample; 70% to 90% occur only once, and nearly 1.5% lies in the top ten. What was sequenced was PBMCs. The source is a human donor with multiple sclerosis.

CDR3 loop: CASSLAGSNVNQPQHF. DNA of the CDR3: TGTGCCAGCAGCTTGGCGGGATCCAATGTCAATCAGCCCCAGCATTTT. The chain couples TRBV5-7 to TRBJ1-5; D ambiguous. TRBV5-7 belongs to the ORF category, with a function that is uncertain. This CDR3 is 16 amino acids long. The ends were cut back, 0 bases at V and 3 bases at J, with 13 bases in the middle.